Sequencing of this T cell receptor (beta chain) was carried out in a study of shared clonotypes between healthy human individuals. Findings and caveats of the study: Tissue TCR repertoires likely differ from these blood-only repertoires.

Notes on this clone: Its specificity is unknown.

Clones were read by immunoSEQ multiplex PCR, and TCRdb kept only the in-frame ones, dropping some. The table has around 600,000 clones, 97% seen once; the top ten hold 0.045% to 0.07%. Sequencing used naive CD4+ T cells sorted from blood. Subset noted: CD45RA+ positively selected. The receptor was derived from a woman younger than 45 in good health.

CDR3 coding DNA: TGCGCCAGCAGCTTGGGATTCGAGGGAGGCACTGAAGCTTTCTTT. It specifies CASSLGFEGGTEAFF. The chain employs TRBV5-1 and TRBJ1-1; unclear D gene. V lost 0 bases, J lost 4 bases, and 13 bases lay in between. Germline V lookup: CDR1 SGHRS, CDR2 YFSETQ. CDR3 size: 15 residues.